This TCR beta chain is drawn from a study of T cells after yellow fever vaccination. Findings of the study overall: At about 97% for CD4 and over 80% for CD8, most primary-vaccination clones showed up again after the booster.

This clonotype was seen once. Its antigen is unidentified. Trimming removed 1 base from V and 13 bases from J, with 16 bases in between. CDR3 length equals 14 residues. The germline V gene encodes CDR1 SGHVS and CDR2 FQNEAQ. In TCRdb, the 5' RACE reads were re-called with MiXCR into one record per CDR3 protein. The sample consists of around 600,000 distinct CDR3 sequences, roughly 12% of them appearing once. The sequences come from PBMCs, collected on the day of the yellow fever booster vaccination. The V and J genes are TRBV7-8 and TRBJ1-4; D call uncertain. The sequence derives from a young man who received the YFV17D yellow fever vaccine. CDR3 bases: TGTGCCAGCAGCTTAGTTTCGGGAGACCCCACACTGTTTTTT. Translating it yields CASSLVSGDPTLFF.